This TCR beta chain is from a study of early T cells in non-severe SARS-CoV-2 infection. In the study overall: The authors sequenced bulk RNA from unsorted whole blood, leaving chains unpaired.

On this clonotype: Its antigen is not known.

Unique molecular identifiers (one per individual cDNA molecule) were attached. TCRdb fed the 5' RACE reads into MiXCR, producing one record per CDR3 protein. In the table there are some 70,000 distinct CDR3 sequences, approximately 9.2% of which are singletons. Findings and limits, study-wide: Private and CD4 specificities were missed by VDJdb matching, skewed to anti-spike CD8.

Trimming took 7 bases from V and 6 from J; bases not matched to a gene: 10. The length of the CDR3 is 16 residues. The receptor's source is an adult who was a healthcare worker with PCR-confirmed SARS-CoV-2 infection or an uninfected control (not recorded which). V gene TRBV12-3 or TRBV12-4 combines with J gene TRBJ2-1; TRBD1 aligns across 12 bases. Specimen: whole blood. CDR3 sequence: CASTSRDRGPRNEQFF. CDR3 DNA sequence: TGTGCCAGCACTTCCCGGGACAGGGGGCCTCGCAATGAGCAGTTCTTC.